The 9 T cell receptor beta chains listed next were all sequenced from one sample in a study of cytomegalovirus exposure and HLA in healthy donors. The PCR contained 60 Vbeta and 13 Jbeta primers. Clones were read by immunoSEQ multiplex PCR, and TCRdb kept only the in-frame ones, dropping some. Altogether 110,000 to 150,000 clones are present, nearly 85% being singletons, with the ten largest covering about 3.7%. Sequencing was done on a sample of PBMCs. These receptors were obtained from a male donor in good health and CMV-seronegative.

This clone has just a few counts. The chain employs TRBV28 and TRBJ2-5, with D possibly matching TRBD2 (5 bases). Germline V lookup: CDR1 MDHEN, CDR2 SYDVKM. The CDR3 loop spans 15 amino acids. The V end was cut by 1 base, the J end by 11 bases, with 20 bases between. CDR3 protein: CASSLLASIRGEQYF. The CDR3 region has the DNA TGTGCCAGCAGTTTATTGGCCTCCATACGGGGAGAGCAGTACTTC.

The gene calls are TRBV5-4 and TRBJ2-7, with TRBD2 as a possible D gene (6 bases). CDR3 length equals 17 residues. The germline V gene has CDR1 SGHNT and CDR2 YYREEE (reference sequence). V lost 0 bases to trimming and J lost 1 base, with 17 bases between them. CDR3 residues: CASSLDPPSAPSYEQYF. In nucleotides, the CDR3 is TGTGCCAGCAGCTTGGACCCCCCTAGCGCGCCATCCTACGAGCAGTACTTC.

The chain combines TRBV6-1 with TRBJ1-2; no definite D call. Germline V CDR1 and CDR2: MNHNS, SASEGT. Trimming cost V 2 bases and J 4 bases, with 5 bases left between them. This CDR3 spans 12 amino acids. The CDR3 here is CASSEQSYGYTF. The DNA for the CDR3 is TGTGCCAGCAGTGAACAGTCCTATGGCTACACCTTC.

V and J are TRBV28 and TRBJ2-7, with D tentatively TRBD2 (6 bases). The CDR3 sequence is 15 residues long. Per the germline V gene, CDR1 is MDHEN and CDR2 is SYDVKM. V shed 2 bases and J shed 0 bases, with 11 bases lying between them. CDR3 nucleotide sequence: TGTGCCAGCAGTTTAGGCGGGACCTTCTCCTACGAGCAGTACTTC. This translates into CASSLGGTFSYEQYF.

The chain has TRBV7-2 and TRBJ2-7, with TRBD2 identical over 12 bases. V lost 4 bases and J lost 4; bases outside the gene matches: 5. Germline V gives CDR1 SGHTA, CDR2 FQGNSA. There are 15 residues in the CDR3. This chain's CDR3 is CASSSSSGRGYEQYF. The CDR3 coding sequence is TGTGCCAGCAGCTCTTCTAGCGGGAGGGGTTACGAGCAGTACTTC.

This chain uses TRBV6-1 with TRBJ1-5; TRBD1 matches at 10 bases. The CDR3 consists of 15 residues. Germline V gene lookup returns CDR1 MNHNS and CDR2 SASEGT. Unmatched junction bases numbered 4, after V lost 2 bases and J lost 6 bases. The CDR3 DNA reads TGTGCCAGCAGTGAAACAGACAGGGGGCCTCAGCCCCAGCATTTT. Translation: CASSETDRGPQPQHF.

The chain has TRBV28 and TRBJ1-5; unclear D gene. V lost 5 bases to trimming and J lost 1 base, with 12 bases between them. The CDR3 is 15 amino acids. Per the germline V gene, CDR1 is MDHEN and CDR2 is SYDVKM. The CDR3 region has the DNA TGTGCCAGCAGTCCCCTTGGGCAAAGCAATCAGCCCCAGCATTTT. Encoded protein: CASSPLGQSNQPQHF.

The chain has TRBV10-3 and TRBJ2-7; 10 bases fit TRBD1. Germline values: CDR1 ENHRY, CDR2 SYGVKD. CDR3 size: 16 residues. J was trimmed by 3 bases and V by 3 bases; bases with no gene match: 8. The CDR3 sequence: CAISDGRDRGFYEQYF. CDR3 bases: TGTGCCATCAGTGACGGCCGGGACAGGGGTTTCTACGAGCAGTACTTC.

This clone was found a few times. This chain links TRBV6-1 with TRBJ2-7; 8 bases align to TRBD2. J was trimmed by 0 bases and V by 2 bases; bases with no gene match: 3. There are 15 residues in the CDR3. The germline CDR1 and CDR2 sequences are MNHNS and SASEGT. CDR3 amino acids: CASSETSGSSYEQYF. The CDR3 coding sequence is TGTGCCAGCAGTGAAACTAGCGGCAGCTCCTACGAGCAGTACTTC.